This TCR beta chain is from a study of regulatory T cells in long-lasting Graves disease. Study outcomes and limitations: Persistent-disease Graves' patients showed less TCR diversity than new cases. Fewer public clonotypes were shared by new patients (approximately 1,000) than by persistent patients (about 2,700).

Regarding time point: persistent/refractory GD, antithyroid drugs over 5 years with positive TRAb. The authors made the TCR library using RNA they extracted from PBMCs. The patients were drawn from one endocrinology department in Xi'an, China. The TCR beta library used iRepertoire HTBI primers with Arm-PCR amplification of CDR3. Each CDR3 protein gets one entry after TCRdb re-called the multiplex PCR reads with MiXCR. The sample has around 450,000 distinct CDR3 sequences; roughly 21% are singletons. As concerns this clonotype: As yet, its antigen is unknown.

This CDR3 comprises 15 residues. This receptor was obtained from a female donor with Graves disease. The source was peripheral blood mononuclear cells (PBMCs), collected when the disease was refractory, from a patient treated with antithyroid drugs. The chain joins TRBV12-3 or TRBV12-4 to TRBJ2-1; the match to TRBD2 covers 12 bases. The J call may be wrong; the DNA end is better matched by TRBJ2-5. The DNA for the CDR3 is TGTGCCAGCAGTTTGTCTAGCGGGGGGGAAGAGACCCAGTACTTC. Translating gives CASSLSSGGEETQYF.